What follows are 20 T cell receptor beta chains derived from one specimen sequenced in a study of blood T cell repertoires in COVID-19. Here immunoSEQ multiplex PCR was the method, and the copy in TCRdb shows in-frame clones only, minus some. This table has 100,000 to 150,000 clones, about 85% appearing once. Sequencing used peripheral blood. These receptor sequences come from a man aged 35-49 years with active or convalescent COVID-19.

V gene TRBV7-2 combines with J gene TRBJ2-7, with D tentatively TRBD2 (6 bases). V gave up 5 bases and J gave up 2 bases, with 10 bases separating them. CDR1 is SGHTA and CDR2 is FQGNSA in the germline V gene. The CDR3 consists of 13 residues. CDR3 sequence (DNA): TGTGCCAGCAGCCAACGGGGGACCTACGAGCAGTACTTC. As protein: CASSQRGTYEQYF.

The chain joins TRBV7-2 to TRBJ2-7; 10 bases map to TRBD2. The J segment lost 6 bases and the V segment lost 4 bases, leaving 12 bases of the junction unmatched. Germline CDR1 and CDR2: SGHTA and FQGNSA. The CDR3 totals 16 residues. The CDR3 loop is CASSSSLAGVSREQYF. The CDR3 nucleotides read TGTGCCAGCAGCTCGTCTCTAGCGGGGGTCTCCCGCGAGCAGTACTTC.

This clone was seen a handful of times. V gene TRBV30 combines with J gene TRBJ1-6; D gene ambiguous. CDR1 GTSNPN and CDR2 SVGIG come from the germline V gene (reference sequence). Trimming removed 3 bases at V and 0 bases at J, with 9 bases between. The CDR3 contains 15 residues. CDR3 nucleotide sequence: TGTGCCTGGAGGTCTGCGAGCTCCTATAATTCACCCCTCCACTTT. Encoded protein: CAWRSASSYNSPLHF.

Turning to this clone: Distinct nucleotide sequences in the sample also encode this CDR3. The gene calls are TRBV13 and TRBJ1-6, with D perhaps TRBD1 (5 bases). The germline gives CDR1 PRHDT, CDR2 FYEKMQ (reference sequence). The CDR3 length is 14 residues. V lost 6 bases to trimming and J lost 7 bases, with 13 bases between them. CDR3 nucleotides: TGTGCCAGCAGTCTGCCGGGGGTGAATTCACCCCTCCACTTT. It codes for CASSLPGVNSPLHF.

Here the CDR3 reads CASSLQGEQNTIYF. The CDR3 nucleotides read TGCGCCAGCAGCCTCCAGGGGGAACAAAACACCATATATTTT. The chain carries TRBV5-1 and TRBJ1-3, with 7 nucleotides matching TRBD1. Germline V CDR1 and CDR2: SGHRS, YFSETQ. J was trimmed by 6 bases and V by 4 bases; bases with no gene match: 7. CDR3 length: 14 residues.

The chain recombines TRBV11-2 with TRBJ2-1; 7 nucleotides align to TRBD2. CDR1 is SGHAT, CDR2 FQNNGV, per germline. This CDR3 is 17 amino acids long. Germline trimming cut 7 bases from V and 8 bases from J; bases unmatched to any gene: 20. The CDR3 region is CASTEFSSPAAGDEQFF. For the CDR3, the DNA is TGTGCCAGCACGGAGTTTAGTAGCCCCGCGGCGGGAGATGAGCAGTTCTTC.

The rearrangement joins TRBV4-3 to TRBJ1-4, with 11 bases identical to TRBD1. Germline V CDR1 and CDR2: LGHNA, YSLEER. The CDR3 loop spans 20 amino acids. After removal of 4 bases from V and 0 bases from J, the junction contained 13 bases not matched to a gene. CDR3 amino acids: CASSRRGRTGGFATNEKLFF. The CDR3 region has the DNA TGCGCCAGCAGCCGGAGAGGAAGGACAGGGGGCTTTGCAACTAATGAAAAACTGTTTTTT.

This clone has only a few counts. This chain joins TRBV11-2 and TRBJ2-3, with TRBD2 identical over 9 bases. The J segment lost 5 bases and the V segment lost 2 bases, leaving 14 bases of the junction unmatched. The CDR3 is 18 amino acids. CDR1 SGHAT and CDR2 FQNNGV come from the germline V gene. The CDR3 DNA sequence: TGTGCCAGCAGCTTACGGTCAGGCGGGGGGGTATCGGGAGATACGCAGTATTTT. This sequence encodes CASSLRSGGGVSGDTQYF.

The chain joins TRBV14 to TRBJ2-1; 10 bases line up with TRBD1. Germline V gene data show CDR1 as SGHDN and CDR2 as FVKESK. This CDR3 contains 16 residues. Losses at the gene ends were 3 bases for V and 4 bases for J; bases not matched to a gene: 6. The CDR3 coding sequence is TGTGCCAGCAGCCAGAAGACAGGGGGCCCTTACAATGAGCAGTTCTTC. This codes for CASSQKTGGPYNEQFF. Based on the CDR3 plus reference TRBV14 and TRBJ2-1, the full variable domain is EAGVTQFPSHSVIEKGQTVTLRCDPISGHDNLYWYRRVMGKEIKFLLHFVKESKQDESGMPNNRFLAERTGGTYSTLKVQPAELEDSGVYFCASSQKTGGPYNEQFFGPGTRLTVL.

The chain links TRBV19 to TRBJ1-4; D remains ambiguous. V dropped 5 bases and J dropped 1 base, with 11 bases sitting between them. The CDR3 loop spans 15 amino acids. Germline values: CDR1 LNHDA, CDR2 SQIVND (reference sequence). CDR3 residues: CASSLSSLTNEKLFF. The DNA for the CDR3 is TGTGCCAGTAGTTTATCGTCTTTAACTAATGAAAAACTGTTTTTT.

The chain recombines TRBV5-4 with TRBJ2-7; 9 bases map to TRBD1. Germline CDR1 is SGHNT and CDR2 is YYREEE (reference sequence). The CDR3 spans 15 residues. Trimming removed 0 bases from V and 6 bases from J; junction bases left unmatched: 7. The CDR3, as DNA: TGTGCCAGCAGCTTGGTAGGGACAGGGAATGGCGAGCAGTACTTC. This gives the protein CASSLVGTGNGEQYF.

The chain employs TRBV7-2 and TRBJ2-3, with a possible D match to TRBD2 (6 bases). The CDR3 has 15 amino acids. V was pared by 3 bases and J by 0 bases, with 10 bases between. Germline V CDR1 and CDR2: SGHTA, FQGNSA. CDR3 DNA: TGTGCCAGCAGCTTCCCGGGGACTAGCACAGATACGCAGTATTTT. This translates into CASSFPGTSTDTQYF. Full variable domain (rest looked up from reference TRBV7-2 and TRBJ2-3): GAGVSQSPSNKVTEKGKDVELRCDPISGHTALYWYRQSLGQGLEFLIYFQGNSAPDKSGLPSDRFSAERTGGSVSTLTIQRTQQEDSAVYLCASSFPGTSTDTQYFGPGTRLTVL.

The chain recombines TRBV27 with TRBJ2-4; D is perhaps TRBD2 (6 bases). This CDR3 has 14 amino acids. From germline, CDR1 is MNHEY and CDR2 SMNVEV (reference sequence). Trimming removed 5 bases at V and 8 bases at J, with 16 bases between. This CDR3 reads CASSLRDFRDIQYF. CDR3 nucleotide sequence: TGTGCCAGCAGTCTTCGGGACTTCCGAGACATTCAGTACTTC.

CDR3 residues: CASSQTSTGKLFF. CDR3 bases: TGTGCCAGCAGCCAGACCTCCACAGGGAAACTGTTTTTT. The V and J genes are TRBV3-1 (or the pseudogene TRBV3-2) and TRBJ1-4, with D possibly being TRBD1 (6 bases). The CDR3 runs 13 residues. Per germline, CDR1 LGHDT and CDR2 YNNKEL (reference sequence). V was clipped by 3 bases and J by 11 bases, with 13 bases between them.

Of note for this clone: At one boundary the junction diverges from the germline segment, which might be a read error. V gene TRBV7-7 combines with J gene TRBJ2-5, with D uncertain. The CDR3 totals 15 residues. Germline V gene sequence: CDR1 SSHAT, CDR2 FNYEAQ (reference sequence). CDR3 amino acids: CASSLVDSPGETQYF. The DNA for the CDR3 is TGTGCTAGCAGCTTAGTGGATAGCCCCGGGGAGACCCAGTACTTC.

The chain combines TRBV5-8 with TRBJ2-7; possible D gene TRBD1, 5 bases. This CDR3 comprises 14 residues. The germline V gene has CDR1 SGHTS and CDR2 YDEGEE. The V end was cut by 0 bases, the J end by 4 bases, with 11 bases between. The CDR3 DNA reads as TGTGCCAGCAGCTTGGAAGTAGGGGTTTACGAGCAGTACTTC. Its protein is CASSLEVGVYEQYF.

This clone was seen more than once but under ten times. V gene TRBV11-2 combines with J gene TRBJ1-1; the match to TRBD1 covers 11 bases. V trimming: 4 bases; J trimming: 2 bases; junction bases outside the gene matches: 9. There are 17 residues in the CDR3. CDR1 and CDR2 (germline): SGHAT, FQNNGV. CDR3 sequence (DNA): TGTGCCAGCAGCTACCGGGACAGGGGGATCATTAACACTGAAGCTTTCTTT. Its protein product is CASSYRDRGIINTEAFF.

This clone was seen a handful of times. J is TRBJ2-3 and V is TRBV7-3; 11 bases are shared with TRBD2. The CDR3 extends over 16 amino acids. Germline V gene lookup returns CDR1 SGHTA and CDR2 FQGTGA. Trimming cost V 4 bases and J 1 base; bases outside gene matches: 4. CDR3 region: CASSSTSGGGTDTQYF. DNA for the CDR3: TGTGCCAGCAGCTCCACTAGCGGGGGAGGCACAGATACGCAGTATTTT.

The chain links TRBV6-5 to TRBJ1-3; maybe TRBD1 (6 bases). Trimming left V 10 bases short and J 0 bases short, with 13 bases between. Germline CDR1 is MNHEY and CDR2 is SVGAGI. The length of the CDR3 is 14 residues. The CDR3 nucleotides are TGTGCCACTCGTGGGGACATCTCTGGAAACACCATATATTTT. It translates to CATRGDISGNTIYF.

The rearrangement links TRBV12-3 or TRBV12-4 to TRBJ1-1; possible D gene TRBD1, 5 bases. Trimming took off 2 bases at V and 14 bases at J, with 12 bases between the two ends. CDR3 length equals 11 residues. DNA for the CDR3: TGTGCCAGCAGTTTAAGCAGGGAATACTTCTTT. This encodes CASSLSREYFF.